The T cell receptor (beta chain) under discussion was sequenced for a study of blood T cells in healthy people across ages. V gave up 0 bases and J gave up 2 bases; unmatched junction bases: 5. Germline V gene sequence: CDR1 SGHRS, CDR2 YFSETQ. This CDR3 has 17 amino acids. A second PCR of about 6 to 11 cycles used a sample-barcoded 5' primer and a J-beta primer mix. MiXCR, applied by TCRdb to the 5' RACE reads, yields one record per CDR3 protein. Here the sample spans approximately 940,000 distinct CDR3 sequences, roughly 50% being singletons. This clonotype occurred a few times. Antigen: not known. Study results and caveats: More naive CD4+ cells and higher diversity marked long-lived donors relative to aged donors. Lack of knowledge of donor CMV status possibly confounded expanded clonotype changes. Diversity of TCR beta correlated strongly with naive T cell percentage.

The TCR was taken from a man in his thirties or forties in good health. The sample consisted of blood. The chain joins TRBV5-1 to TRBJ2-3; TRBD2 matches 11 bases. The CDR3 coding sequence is TGCGCCAGCAGCTTGGGACTAGCGGGATCAACCACAGATACGCAGTATTTT. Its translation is CASSLGLAGSTTDTQYF.